These T cell receptor beta chains were read from a single sample in a study of cytomegalovirus exposure and HLA in healthy donors. Method: immunoSEQ multiplex PCR; TCRdb's copy keeps in-frame clones and lacks some. The sample records some 120,000 clones, approximately 80% being singletons. The sequenced sample was PBMCs. The receptors originated from a man in his forties or fifties in good health and CMV-seropositive. The CDR3 runs from the conserved cysteine through the conserved F or W. The D gene is left open where the match is weak. A row's size may be missing; if present it is once, few, many or a size class.

V gene	J gene	clone size	D gene	CDR3 protein	CDR3 DNA
TRBV28	TRBJ2-4	once	TRBD1	CASSPTGTGVPDIQYF	TGTGCCAGCAGTCCAACCGGGACAGGAGTTCCGGACATTCAGTACTTC
TRBV7-6	TRBJ2-7	NA	TRBD2	CASSLAAGGQSYEQYF	TGTGCCAGCAGCTTAGCGGCGGGGGGACAATCCTACGAGCAGTACTTC
TRBV6-5	TRBJ1-4	NA	NA	CASSQVSGVKEKLFF	TGTGCCAGCAGCCAGGTGTCAGGGGTAAAGGAAAAACTGTTTTTT
TRBV10-3	TRBJ2-7	NA	TRBD2	CAISAPPSGADYEQYF	TGTGCCATCAGTGCACCTCCGAGCGGGGCTGACTACGAGCAGTACTTC
TRBV11-2	TRBJ1-1	NA	NA	CASRGAPPEAFF	TGTGCCAGCCGCGGGGCCCCTCCTGAAGCTTTCTTT
TRBV19	TRBJ1-1	NA	NA	CASQRGGPEAFF	TGTGCCAGCCAGCGGGGGGGTCCTGAAGCTTTCTTT
TRBV4-2	TRBJ2-2	NA	TRBD2	CASSQAAGGYTGELFF	TGTGCCAGCAGCCAAGCCGCGGGGGGGTACACCGGGGAGCTGTTTTTT
TRBV6-5	TRBJ2-3	NA	NA	CASGGPGLNTDTQYF	TGTGCCAGCGGGGGACCGGGACTTAACACAGATACGCAGTATTTT
TRBV11-1	TRBJ2-2	NA	NA	CASSLLRGAGNTGELFF	TGTGCCAGCAGCCTCCTTAGAGGAGCTGGGAACACCGGGGAGCTGTTTTTT
TRBV28	TRBJ2-5	NA	NA	CASSLTRGGLRTQYF	TGTGCCAGCAGTTTAACGAGGGGGGGCCTCAGGACCCAGTACTTC
TRBV4-2	TRBJ2-1	NA	TRBD1	CASSRDRYNEQFF	TGTGCCAGCAGCCGGGACAGATACAATGAGCAGTTCTTC
TRBV20-1	TRBJ1-1	NA	NA	CSPEEDTEAFF	TGCAGTCCAGAGGAGGATACTGAAGCTTTCTTT
TRBV10-3	TRBJ1-3	NA	NA	CAISESNKNTIYF	TGTGCCATCAGTGAGTCGAACAAAAACACCATATATTTT
TRBV7-9	TRBJ1-2	NA	TRBD1	CASSFPGQLNYGYTF	TGTGCCAGCAGCTTCCCGGGACAGTTAAACTATGGCTACACCTTC
TRBV4-1	TRBJ2-5	few	NA	CASSQGGALAVEETQYF	TGCGCCAGCAGCCAAGGGGGGGCGCTAGCGGTCGAAGAGACCCAGTACTTC
TRBV14	TRBJ2-5	few	TRBD1	CASSRRQGLVGETQYF	TGTGCCAGCAGCCGGAGACAGGGTTTGGTGGGAGAGACCCAGTACTTC
TRBV6-5	TRBJ2-7	NA	NA	CASSYSERGSYEQYF	TGTGCCAGCAGTTACTCGGAGCGTGGATCCTACGAGCAGTACTTC
TRBV7-6	TRBJ2-1	NA	TRBD2	CASSLVAGTYNEQFF	TGTGCCAGCAGCTTAGTAGCGGGGACCTACAATGAGCAGTTCTTC
TRBV28	TRBJ1-2	many	NA	CASSLIQSNYGYTF	TGTGCCAGCAGTTTAATCCAGTCTAACTATGGCTACACCTTC
TRBV9	TRBJ2-1	once	TRBD2	CASSVALGGAHEQFF	TGTGCCAGCAGCGTAGCTCTCGGGGGGGCGCATGAGCAGTTCTTC
TRBV11-2	TRBJ2-3	NA	TRBD1	CASSLVPTGGISDTQYF	TGTGCCAGCAGCTTAGTTCCCACAGGGGGTATATCAGATACGCAGTATTTT
TRBV6-5	TRBJ2-5	NA	TRBD2	CASSLSGGVQETQYF	TGTGCCAGCAGTTTGTCTGGGGGGGTACAAGAGACCCAGTACTTC
TRBV7-3	TRBJ2-3	NA	NA	CATRAVGGKDTQYF	TGTGCCACACGAGCGGTGGGGGGAAAAGATACGCAGTATTTT
TRBV5-1	TRBJ2-5	NA	TRBD1	CASSLAGTGEETQYF	TGCGCCAGCAGCTTGGCCGGGACAGGGGAAGAGACCCAGTACTTC
TRBV18	TRBJ1-5	NA	NA	CASSPGEVQPQHF	TGTGCCAGCTCACCAGGGGAGGTTCAGCCCCAGCATTTT
TRBV5-1	TRBJ2-2	once	TRBD1	CASSAGQGLTGELFF	TGCGCCAGCAGCGCCGGACAGGGCCTGACCGGGGAGCTGTTTTTT
TRBV7-9	TRBJ2-7	NA	NA	CASSSNRHGSSYEQYF	TGTGCCAGCAGCTCTAACAGGCACGGGAGCTCCTACGAGCAGTACTTC
TRBV11-2	TRBJ2-7	NA	TRBD1	CASSTRRQGYEQYF	TGTGCCAGCAGCACTAGGAGACAGGGCTACGAGCAGTACTTC
TRBV6-5	TRBJ1-5	few	NA	CASSPTGRGNQPQHF	TGTGCCAGCAGCCCAACAGGGAGGGGGAATCAGCCCCAGCATTTT
TRBV9	TRBJ2-7	NA	NA	CASSVGQGNYEQYF	TGTGCCAGCAGCGTAGGCCAGGGCAACTACGAGCAGTACTTC
TRBV19	TRBJ1-4	NA	TRBD1	CASSMVRGQEKLFF	TGTGCCAGTAGTATGGTCAGGGGGCAGGAAAAACTGTTTTTT
TRBV6-5	TRBJ2-3	NA	TRBD2	CASSSQRGGSTDTQYF	TGTGCCAGCAGTTCCCAGCGGGGGGGGAGCACAGATACGCAGTATTTT